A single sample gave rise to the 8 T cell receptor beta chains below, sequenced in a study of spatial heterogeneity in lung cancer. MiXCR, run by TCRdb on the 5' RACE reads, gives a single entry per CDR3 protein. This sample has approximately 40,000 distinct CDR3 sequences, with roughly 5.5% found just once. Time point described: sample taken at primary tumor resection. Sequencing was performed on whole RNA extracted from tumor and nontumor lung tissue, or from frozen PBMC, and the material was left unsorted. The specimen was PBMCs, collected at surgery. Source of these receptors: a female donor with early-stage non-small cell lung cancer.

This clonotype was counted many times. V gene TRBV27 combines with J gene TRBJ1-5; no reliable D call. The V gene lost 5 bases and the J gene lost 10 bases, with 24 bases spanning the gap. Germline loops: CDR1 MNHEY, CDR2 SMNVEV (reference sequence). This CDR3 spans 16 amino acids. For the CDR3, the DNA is TGTGCCAGCAGTCCTTTAGGTGTCGCTGGACGGAGTCCCCAGCATTTT. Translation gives CASSPLGVAGRSPQHF.

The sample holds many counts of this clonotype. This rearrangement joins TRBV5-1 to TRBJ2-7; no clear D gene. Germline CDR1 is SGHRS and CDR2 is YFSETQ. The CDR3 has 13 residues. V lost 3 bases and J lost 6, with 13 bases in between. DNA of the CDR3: TGCGCCAGCAGCTCGAATGTCAAGGGCGAGCAGTACTTC. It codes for CASSSNVKGEQYF.

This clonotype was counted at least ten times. CDR3 in amino acids: CASSSWDGRRPDTQYF. DNA of the CDR3: TGTGCCAGCAGCTCCTGGGACGGGCGGCGCCCAGATACGCAGTATTTT. The chain carries TRBV7-6 and TRBJ2-3, with D perhaps being TRBD1 or TRBD2 (5 bases each). V was cut by 4 bases and J by 4 bases, with 18 bases left in between. The length of the CDR3 is 16 residues. Germline CDR1 SGHVS, CDR2 FNYEAQ.

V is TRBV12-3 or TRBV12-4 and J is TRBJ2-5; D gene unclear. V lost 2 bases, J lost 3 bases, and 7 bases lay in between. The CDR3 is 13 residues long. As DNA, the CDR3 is TGTGCCAGCAGTTTACTAAGGAAAGAGACCCAGTACTTC. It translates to CASSLLRKETQYF.

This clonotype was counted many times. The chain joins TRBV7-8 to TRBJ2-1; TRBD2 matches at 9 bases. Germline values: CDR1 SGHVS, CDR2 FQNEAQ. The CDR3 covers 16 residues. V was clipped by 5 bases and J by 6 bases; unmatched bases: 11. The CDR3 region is CASSPIVLAGVNEQFF. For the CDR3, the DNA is TGTGCCAGCAGCCCCATAGTCTTAGCGGGGGTCAATGAGCAGTTCTTC.

The CDR3: CASSPGREGLLEQYF. In nucleotides, the CDR3 is TGCGCCAGCAGTCCCGGACGGGAGGGCCTGCTCGAGCAGTACTTC. The chain is built from TRBV23-1 and TRBJ2-7; 8 bases map to TRBD2. TRBV23-1 falls under the ORF class, with uncertain function. Trimming removed 4 bases from V and 6 bases from J; junction bases left unmatched: 11. This CDR3 is 15 amino acids long.

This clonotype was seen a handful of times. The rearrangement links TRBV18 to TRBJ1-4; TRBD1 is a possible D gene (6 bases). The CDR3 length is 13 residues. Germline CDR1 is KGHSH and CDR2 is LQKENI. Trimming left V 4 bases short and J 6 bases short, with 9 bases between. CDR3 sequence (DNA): TGTGCCAGCTCACGGGACACCCATGAAAAACTGTTTTTT. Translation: CASSRDTHEKLFF.

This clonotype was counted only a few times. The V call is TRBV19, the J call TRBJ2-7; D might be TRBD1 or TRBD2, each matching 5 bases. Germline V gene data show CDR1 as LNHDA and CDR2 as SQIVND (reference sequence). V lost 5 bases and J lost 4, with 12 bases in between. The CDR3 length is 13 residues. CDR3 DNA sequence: TGTGCCAGTAGTCTCTACGGGGCGTACGAGCAGTACTTC. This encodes CASSLYGAYEQYF.